This TCR beta chain was identified during a study of CD8+ T cells in alopecia areata. Study as a whole: Patients remained on tofacitinib for 6 to 18 months and then went 6 months without it. Regarding the study as a whole: On tofacitinib, scalp and blood still held many of the expanded lesional clones. Lesional scalp displayed greater clonality than normal scalp, most notably in alopecia totalis/universalis.

Treatment: oral pan-JAK inhibitor, 5-10 mg twice daily. As concerns this clone: Its antigen is not identified.

Germline V CDR1 and CDR2: LNHDA, SQIVND (reference sequence). Deletions cut 5 bases from V and 0 bases from J, with 14 bases between. The CDR3 loop spans 16 amino acids. TCR sequencing used cDNA made by reverse transcription of extracted RNA. TCRdb's table, derived via immunoSEQ multiplex PCR, lists solely in-frame clones and lacks some. The sample shows around 190,000 clones, under 80% of them seen only once. Sequenced material: CD4+ T cells sorted from blood, taken at approximately week 50, from a patient treated with tofacitinib. The clonotype was recovered from a human donor with alopecia areata. V and J are TRBV19 and TRBJ2-1, with D maybe TRBD2 (5 bases). DNA for the CDR3: TGTGCCAGTAGTCGGGGTTCACTTAGCTCCTACAATGAGCAGTTCTTC. Protein: CASSRGSLSSYNEQFF.